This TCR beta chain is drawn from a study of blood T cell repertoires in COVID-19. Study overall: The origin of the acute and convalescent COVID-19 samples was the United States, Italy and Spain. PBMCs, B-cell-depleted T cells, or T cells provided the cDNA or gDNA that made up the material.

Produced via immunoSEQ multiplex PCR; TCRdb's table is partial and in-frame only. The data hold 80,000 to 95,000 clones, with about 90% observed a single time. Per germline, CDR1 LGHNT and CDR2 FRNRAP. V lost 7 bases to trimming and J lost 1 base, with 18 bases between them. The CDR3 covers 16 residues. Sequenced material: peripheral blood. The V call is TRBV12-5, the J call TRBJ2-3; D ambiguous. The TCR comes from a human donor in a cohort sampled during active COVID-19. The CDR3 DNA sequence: TGTGCTAGTGACAACAATCCCGTCGTTCGCACAGATACGCAGTATTTT. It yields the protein CASDNNPVVRTDTQYF.